A single sample gave rise to the 26 T cell receptor beta chains below, sequenced in a study of CD8 T cells in ankylosing spondylitis (dated by TCRdb to 2015 to 2018). Library preparation was by 5' RACE. The sequencer was an Illumina HiSeq 2500. Clones were called with MiXCR by TCRdb after fastp trimmed the public reads at Q25, and only in-frame beta chains were retained. Every entry covers one CDR3 protein and lists the most common genes and DNA from its rows. The sample has 350,000 to 450,000 distinct CDR3 sequences on record, roughly 20% of them singletons. Clones ranked in the top ten supply approximately 14% of the sample. The sequencing sample was made of blood, either unsorted or a sorted T cell fraction (not recorded which). These receptor sequences come from a male donor with ankylosing spondylitis or in good health (not recorded which).

This clonotype was picked up a small number of times. The chain recombines TRBV12-3 or TRBV12-4 with TRBJ2-1; 12 bases match TRBD2. The CDR3 sequence is 14 residues long. Unmatched junction bases numbered 3, after V lost 6 bases and J lost 6 bases. The CDR3 region has the DNA TGTGCCAGCAGAACTAGCGGGGGGCCCAATGAGCAGTTCTTC. The encoded protein is CASRTSGGPNEQFF.

The sample holds a few counts of this clonotype. The chain links TRBV7-9 to TRBJ2-1; TRBD2 matches 9 bases. This CDR3 region has 16 residues. Trimming took 0 bases from V and 4 from J; bases not matched to a gene: 4. CDR1 and CDR2 from the germline V gene are SEHNR and FQNEAQ (reference sequence). CDR3 protein: CASSLARGGGYNEQFF. In nucleotides, the CDR3 is TGTGCCAGCAGCTTAGCTCGCGGGGGGGGGTACAATGAGCAGTTCTTC.

J is TRBJ2-1 and V is TRBV11-2, with TRBD2 matching over 9 bases. There are 18 residues in the CDR3. The ends lost 3 bases at V and 2 bases at J; junction bases unmatched: 11. Germline assignment: CDR1 SGHAT and CDR2 FQNNGV. CDR3 sequence reads: CASSFIGSGGPTYNEQFF. In DNA, the CDR3 is TGTGCCAGCAGCTTCATAGGTAGCGGGGGCCCAACCTACAATGAGCAGTTCTTC.

This clonotype was detected many times. V usage is TRBV7-9 and J usage is TRBJ2-7; D is perhaps TRBD1 (6 bases). The CDR3 is 11 amino acids. The germline V and J ends were trimmed by 6 bases and 7 bases, with 10 bases remaining between them. The germline V gene encodes CDR1 SEHNR and CDR2 FQNEAQ (reference sequence). CDR3 sequence reads: CASSFQGEQYF. The CDR3 nucleotides are TGTGCCAGCAGTTTTCAGGGGGAGCAGTACTTC.

The V call is TRBV6-2 or TRBV6-3, the J call TRBJ2-1; TRBD2 matches at 13 bases. The CDR3 runs 17 residues. Germline CDR1 MNHEY, CDR2 SVGEGT. V lost 6 bases to trimming and J lost 6 bases; unmatched junction nucleotides: 11. The CDR3 loop is CASSPGTSGANFNEQFF. CDR3 coding DNA: TGTGCCAGCAGCCCTGGGACTAGCGGGGCGAATTTCAATGAGCAGTTCTTC.

The V gene is TRBV25-1, the J gene TRBJ1-1; D unclear. CDR1 and CDR2 (germline): MGHDK, SYGVNS. V shed 4 bases and J shed 3 bases, with 6 bases lying between them. This CDR3 has 12 amino acids. The chain's CDR3 is CASSVGDTEAFF. The CDR3 bases are TGTGCCAGCAGTGTCGGTGACACTGAAGCTTTCTTT.

V usage is TRBV5-6 and J usage is TRBJ2-7; 7 bases match TRBD1. Germline CDR1 reads SGHDT; CDR2 reads YYEEEE. J gave up 2 bases and V 2 bases, and 7 bases lay outside the gene matches. The CDR3 contains 15 residues. CDR3: CASSFYRDRAYEQYF. CDR3 nucleotides: TGTGCCAGCAGCTTTTACCGGGACAGAGCCTACGAGCAGTACTTC.

Only a few counts were recorded for this clonotype. This chain connects TRBV6-1 to TRBJ2-1, with 9 bases fitting TRBD2. Germline-derived CDR1 and CDR2 are MNHNS and SASEGT. The J segment lost 2 bases and the V segment lost 6 bases, leaving 11 bases of the junction unmatched. There are 17 residues in the CDR3. CDR3 protein: CASRTPLRGGAYNEQFF. The CDR3 nucleotides are TGTGCCAGCAGGACCCCTCTTCGCGGGGGGGCCTACAATGAGCAGTTCTTC.

This clonotype was picked up a small number of times. The chain uses TRBV12-3 or TRBV12-4 and TRBJ2-2; D gene unclear. This CDR3 has 15 residues. Trimming shortened V by 6 bases and J by 2 bases, and 13 bases separated the two germline ends. DNA of the CDR3: TGTGCCAGCAGGTCGAGCCTAGGAAACACCGGGGAGCTGTTTTTT. Its translation: CASRSSLGNTGELFF.

This clonotype occurred a few times. This chain links TRBV12-3 or TRBV12-4 with TRBJ1-6; tentatively, D is TRBD1 (5 bases). Trimming took off 5 bases at V and 10 bases at J, with 12 bases between the two ends. The CDR3 covers 13 residues. The CDR3 loop is CASSVREGSPLHF. The CDR3 DNA follows: TGTGCCAGCAGTGTCAGGGAGGGATCACCCCTCCACTTT.

This clonotype was seen only a few times. J is TRBJ2-1 and V is TRBV27; the match to TRBD2 covers 8 bases. Per germline, CDR1 MNHEY and CDR2 SMNVEV (reference sequence). V dropped 3 bases and J dropped 5; count of bases not matched to a gene: 3. This CDR3 contains 14 residues. This CDR3 is CASSFFGGDNEQFF. The CDR3 DNA follows: TGTGCCAGCAGTTTCTTCGGGGGGGACAATGAGCAGTTCTTC.

The chain couples TRBV6-1 to TRBJ2-3; D remains unclear. Germline CDR1 reads MNHNS; CDR2 reads SASEGT. The length of the CDR3 is 13 residues. Trimming pared 5 bases from V and 5 bases from J, leaving 11 bases between. DNA of the CDR3: TGTGCCAGCAGTCCGAACACCGGAGATACGCAGTATTTT. Protein: CASSPNTGDTQYF.

About this clonotype: A read error may account for a junction end that differs from germline. The V call is TRBV12-3 or TRBV12-4, the J call TRBJ2-3; TRBD2 matches at 7 bases. The CDR3 has 15 residues. The CDR3 DNA reads TGTGCCAGCAGTCTAGCGGCCCATCCCACAGATACGCAGTATTTT. Translating gives CASSLAAHPTDTQYF.

This clonotype was recorded once. The chain uses TRBV12-3 or TRBV12-4 and TRBJ2-2, with D tentatively TRBD2 (6 bases). V was pared by 0 bases and J by 11 bases, with 16 bases between. This CDR3 is built from 15 residues. CDR3 in amino acids: CASSLARDFPLELFF. The CDR3, as DNA: TGTGCCAGCAGTTTAGCCCGGGACTTCCCCCTCGAGCTGTTTTTT.

This clonotype turned up a few times. The chain employs TRBV5-6 and TRBJ2-1; no reliable D call. This CDR3 comprises 15 residues. The V gene's germline CDR1 is SGHDT and CDR2 YYEEEE. V was clipped by 4 bases and J by 2 bases, with 13 bases between them. CDR3 bases: TGTGCCAGCAGCCTCCCCGACCGACCCTACAATGAGCAGTTCTTC. Translated: CASSLPDRPYNEQFF.

The rearrangement links TRBV3-1 to TRBJ2-7; D tentatively fits TRBD1 or TRBD2 (5 bases each). Trimming removed 3 bases at V and 0 bases at J, with 15 bases between. The V gene's germline CDR1 is LGHDT and CDR2 YNNKEL (reference sequence). This CDR3 is 16 amino acids long. This chain's CDR3 is CASSHFGDRNSYEQYF. In DNA, the CDR3 is TGTGCCAGCAGCCACTTTGGGGACCGAAACTCCTACGAGCAGTACTTC.

The V call is TRBV11-2, the J call TRBJ2-7, with D possibly TRBD1 on 5 matching bases. CDR3 length: 14 residues. The ends were cut back, 5 bases at V and 2 bases at J, with 13 bases in the middle. Germline CDR1 and CDR2: SGHAT and FQNNGV. CDR3 in DNA: TGTGCCAGCAGCCCAAGGACAAATCCCTACGAGCAGTACTTC. Protein: CASSPRTNPYEQYF. The full variable domain, its missing parts supplied by reference TRBV11-2 and TRBJ2-7, is EAGVAQSPRYKIIEKRQSVAFWCNPISGHATLYWYQQILGQGPKLLIQFQNNGVVDDSQLPKDRFSAERLKGVDSTLKIQPAKLEDSAVYLCASSPRTNPYEQYFGPGTRLTVT.

The chain carries TRBV30 and TRBJ2-1; possible D gene TRBD2, 6 bases. CDR3 length equals 14 residues. Trimming took off 0 bases at V and 9 bases at J, with 15 bases between the two ends. The germline V gene encodes CDR1 GTSNPN and CDR2 SVGIG (reference sequence). CDR3 loop: CAWSVGHGGGEQFF. CDR3 in DNA: TGTGCCTGGAGTGTAGGTCACGGGGGAGGTGAGCAGTTCTTC.

This clonotype occurred a few times. This chain links TRBV3-1 with TRBJ2-1, with 8 bases lining up with TRBD1. The CDR3 totals 19 residues. V was pared by 2 bases and J by 0 bases, with 12 bases of the junction left unmatched. Germline CDR1 is LGHDT and CDR2 is YNNKEL (reference sequence). CDR3 region: CASSQKNRQGRSSYNEQFF. As DNA, the CDR3 is TGTGCCAGCAGCCAAAAAAATCGACAGGGGCGAAGCTCCTACAATGAGCAGTTCTTC.

This clonotype has just a few counts. The genes are TRBV6-5 and TRBJ2-3; either TRBD1 or TRBD2 may supply D (5 bases each). The germline CDR1 and CDR2 sequences are MNHEY and SVGAGI. This CDR3 has 16 amino acids. The V end lost 0 bases, the J end lost 0 bases, and 10 bases lay between the germline ends. The CDR3 reads CASSYSTGPSTDTQYF. The CDR3 coding sequence is TGTGCCAGCAGTTACTCCACGGGACCGAGCACAGATACGCAGTATTTT.

V and J are TRBV28 and TRBJ2-1, with TRBD2 matching over 7 bases. The CDR3 has 13 amino acids. Trimming took 10 bases from V and 3 from J; bases not matched to a gene: 6. CDR1 is MDHEN and CDR2 is SYDVKM in the germline V gene. DNA of the CDR3: TGTGCCACCCGGGGGGTGGGCTACAATGAGCAGTTCTTC. Translated: CATRGVGYNEQFF.

The CDR3 DNA sequence: TGTGCCAGCAGTGAGGTCGGAAGGGCCCAGTACTTC. This translates into CASSEVGRAQYF. This chain joins TRBV6-2 or TRBV6-3 and TRBJ2-5; D remains ambiguous. V lost 5 bases, J lost 9 bases, and 13 bases lay in between. Germline loops: CDR1 MNHEY, CDR2 SVGEGT. This CDR3 spans 12 amino acids.

In DNA, the CDR3 is TGTGCCAGCAGTGAAGTTGGCTGGCAGGGCTCCTACGAGCAGTACTTC. Protein sequence: CASSEVGWQGSYEQYF. The chain recombines TRBV2 with TRBJ2-7; D is perhaps TRBD1 (5 bases). The CDR3 is 16 residues long. The germline V gene has CDR1 SNHLY and CDR2 FYNNEI. Deletions cut 1 base from V and 0 bases from J, with 13 bases between.

The chain has TRBV7-9 and TRBJ2-7, with D unclear. This CDR3 is built from 15 residues. CDR1 and CDR2 from the germline V gene are SEHNR and FQNEAQ (reference sequence). V was shortened by 7 bases and J by 5 bases, with 21 bases between the two germline ends. CDR3 coding DNA: TGTGCCAGCACCCCTGGTCCCTTAGCTATTCACGAGCAGTACTTC. Protein sequence: CASTPGPLAIHEQYF. Using reference TRBV7-9 and TRBJ2-7 for the parts outside the CDR3, the full variable domain is DTGVSQNPRHKITKRGQNVTFRCDPISEHNRLYWYRQTLGQGPEFLTYFQNEAQLEKSRLLSDRFSAERPKGSFSTLEIQRTEQGDSAMYLCASTPGPLAIHEQYFGPGTRLTVT.

The rearrangement links TRBV12-3 or TRBV12-4 to TRBJ2-2; 9 nucleotides align to TRBD1. CDR3 length: 15 amino acids. J was trimmed by 0 bases and V by 6 bases; bases with no gene match: 2. The CDR3 spells CASRGQGPNTGELFF. For the CDR3, the DNA is TGTGCCAGCAGAGGACAGGGGCCGAACACCGGGGAGCTGTTTTTT.

This clonotype was seen only a few times. The V call is TRBV20-1, the J call TRBJ2-7; D may be TRBD1 or TRBD2 (5 bases each). The CDR3 runs to 12 residues. Trimming stripped 4 bases from V and 2 bases from J, with 9 bases between. Germline lookup yields CDR1 DFQATT and CDR2 SNEGSKA (reference sequence). This CDR3 is CSAIGDPYEQYF. The CDR3 DNA follows: TGCAGTGCTATTGGGGACCCCTACGAGCAGTACTTC.